Sequencing of this T cell receptor (beta chain) was carried out in a study of blood T cell repertoires in COVID-19. In the study's own analysis: From reference gene primer amplification, estimates of nucleated cell counts were derived. Libraries were prepared by immunoSEQ multiplex PCR; TCRdb keeps only in-frame clonotypes and omits some of them. The V and J calls and clone size come from that table; D and trimming were worked out from the DNA. The sample gives 200,000 to 250,000 clones, nearly 90% of which show up once; roughly a tenth is in the top ten. Sequencing was performed on PBMCs or T cells enriched from blood (not recorded which). The sequence was collected from a man aged 30 to 39 who had recovered from COVID-19.

The CDR3 DNA reads TGCGCCAGCAGTGAGTACAGGGAGCCGATGAACACTGAAGCTTTCTTT. Translating gives CASSEYREPMNTEAFF. The chain uses TRBV10-2 and TRBJ1-1, with D maybe TRBD1 (6 bases). This CDR3 has 16 residues. CDR1 and CDR2 from the germline V gene are WSHSY and SAAADI. V was cut by 1 base and J by 0 bases, with 12 bases left in between.